This T cell receptor beta chain was observed in a study of blood T cell repertoires in COVID-19 (dated by TCRdb to 2020 to 2021). About the study as a whole: Samples from collaborators originated in the United States, Italy and Spain and spanned both the acute and convalescent phases of COVID-19. Deeply sampled blood TCRbeta repertoires from subjects exposed to, actively infected with, or recovered from COVID-19 were included in the dataset. The prospective study material was composed of cDNA or gDNA derived from T cells, B-cell-depleted T cells, or PBMCs. Sample metadata almost always included a de-identified subject ID, COVID-19 status, age in years and sex. HLA class I and class II types, where available, came from metadata supplied by the sample provider rather than from assay-based typing. Samples were obtained from the ongoing ImmuneRACE study (first 160 participants) and from 1,254 subjects provided by 6 global collaborators. The repertoires were released in a freely available public database meant as a resource for research on the immune response to SARS-CoV-2. The study at large found these results: Clinical and demographic metadata were provided uncurated, with the amount varying by source and participant.

Taken from the germline V gene (reference sequence), the CDR1 and CDR2 loops are LNHDA and SQIVND. V loses 5 bases of germline sequence and J loses 5 bases, and the interval between the two ends is 18 bases. From the cysteine up to the phenylalanine, the CDR3 has a length of 16 residues. The only DNA kept is the CDR3, 48 bases in frame from the first base. Collaborating institutions collected whole blood in K2EDTA tubes following their own protocols. For TCRbeta analysis, collaborators shipped samples in one of three forms: frozen whole blood, isolated PBMCs, or DNA extracted from either of those sample types. TCRbeta CDR3 regions were amplified from genomic DNA using the immunoSEQ Assay, a bias-controlled multiplex PCR. The paper's data handling went like this. The number of nucleated cells in each sample was estimated by amplification of reference gene primers within the assay. Sequence reads were collapsed and filtered to measure the absolute abundance of every unique TCRbeta CDR3 rearrangement. For each sample, productive Simpson clonality was calculated as the square root of Simpson's diversity index over productive rearrangements. The table comes from immuneACCESS by way of TCRdb, which keeps in-frame sequences with V and J called. Part of the clones is missing from these tables; in studies checked, under half for an unresolved V gene and the rest for unknown reasons. V and J calls and clone size are as listed in that table; D and trimming were resolved from the DNA. Within this sample are under 300,000 clones, with more than 70% of them counted one time only. Over 9% of the sample comes from the top ten.

As to this clone: Its cognate antigen has yet to be identified. Qualities for individual bases were not recorded, and no much larger clone is one base off.

This sequence was found in an elderly man with acute or convalescent COVID-19. This chain joins TRBV19 to TRBJ1-4; a tentative D call is TRBD1 (6 bases match). The sample taken for sequencing was peripheral blood. The CDR3 here reads CASSPRGRGWNEKLFF. The nucleotide sequence is TGTGCCAGTAGTCCCCGGGGGAGGGGGTGGAATGAAAAACTGTTTTTT.